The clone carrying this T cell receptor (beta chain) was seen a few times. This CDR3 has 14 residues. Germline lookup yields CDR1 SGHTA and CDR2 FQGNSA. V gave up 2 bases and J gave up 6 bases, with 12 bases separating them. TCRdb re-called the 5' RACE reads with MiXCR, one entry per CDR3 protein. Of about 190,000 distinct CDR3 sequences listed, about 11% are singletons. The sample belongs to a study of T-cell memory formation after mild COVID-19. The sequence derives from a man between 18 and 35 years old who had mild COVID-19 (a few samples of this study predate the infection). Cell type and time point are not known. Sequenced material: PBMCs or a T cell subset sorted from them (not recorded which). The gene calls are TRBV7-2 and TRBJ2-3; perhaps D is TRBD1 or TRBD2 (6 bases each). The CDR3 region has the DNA TGTGCCAGCAGCTTATTGGGGGGCGGGGATACGCAGTATTTT. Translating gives CASSLLGGGDTQYF.